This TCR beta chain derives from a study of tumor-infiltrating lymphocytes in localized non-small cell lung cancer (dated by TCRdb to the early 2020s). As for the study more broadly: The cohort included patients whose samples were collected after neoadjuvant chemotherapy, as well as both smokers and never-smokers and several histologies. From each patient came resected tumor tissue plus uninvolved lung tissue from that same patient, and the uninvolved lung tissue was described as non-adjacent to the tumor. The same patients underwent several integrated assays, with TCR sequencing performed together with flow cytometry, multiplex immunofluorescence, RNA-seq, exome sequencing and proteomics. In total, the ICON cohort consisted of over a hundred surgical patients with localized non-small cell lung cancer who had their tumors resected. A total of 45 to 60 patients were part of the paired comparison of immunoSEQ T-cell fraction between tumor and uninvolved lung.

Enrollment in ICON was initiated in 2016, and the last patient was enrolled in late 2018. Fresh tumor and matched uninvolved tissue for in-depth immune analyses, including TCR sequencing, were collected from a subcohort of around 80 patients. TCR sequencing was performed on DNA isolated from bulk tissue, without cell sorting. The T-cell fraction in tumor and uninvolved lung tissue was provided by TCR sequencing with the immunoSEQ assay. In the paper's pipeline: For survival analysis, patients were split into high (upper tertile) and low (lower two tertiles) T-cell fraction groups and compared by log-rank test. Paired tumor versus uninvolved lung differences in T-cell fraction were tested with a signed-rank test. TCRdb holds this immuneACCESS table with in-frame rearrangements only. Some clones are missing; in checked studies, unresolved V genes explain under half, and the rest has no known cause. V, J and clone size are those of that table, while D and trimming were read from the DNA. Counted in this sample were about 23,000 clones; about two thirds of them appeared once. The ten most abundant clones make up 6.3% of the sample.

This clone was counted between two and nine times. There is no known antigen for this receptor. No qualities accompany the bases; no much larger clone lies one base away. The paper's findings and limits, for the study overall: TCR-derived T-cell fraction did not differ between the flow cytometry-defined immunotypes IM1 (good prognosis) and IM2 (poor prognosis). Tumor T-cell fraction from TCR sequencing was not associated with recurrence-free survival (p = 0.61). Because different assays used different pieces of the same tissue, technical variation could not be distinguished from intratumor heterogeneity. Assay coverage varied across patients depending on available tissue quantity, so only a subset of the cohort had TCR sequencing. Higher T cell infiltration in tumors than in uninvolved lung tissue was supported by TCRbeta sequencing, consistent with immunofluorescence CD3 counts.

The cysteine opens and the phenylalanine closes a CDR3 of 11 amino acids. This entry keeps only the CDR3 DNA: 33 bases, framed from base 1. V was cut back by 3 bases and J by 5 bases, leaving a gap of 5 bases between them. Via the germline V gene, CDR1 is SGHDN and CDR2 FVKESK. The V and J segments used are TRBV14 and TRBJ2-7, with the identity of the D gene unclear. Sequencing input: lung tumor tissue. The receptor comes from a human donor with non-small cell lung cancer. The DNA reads TGTGCCAGCAGCCAGTTCCACGAGCAGTACTTC. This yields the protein CASSQFHEQYF.